A selection of T cell receptor beta chains follows, all from one sample in a study of beta chain features in type 1 diabetes. Using immunoSEQ multiplex PCR, the repertoire was profiled, and TCRdb retains in-frame clones only, with some absent. The sample yields hundreds of thousands of clones, roughly 10% seen once. Sequencing input: naive CD4+ T cells from blood. Receptors were obtained from a man aged 30-40 years with type 1 diabetes. CDR3s include the opening cysteine and the closing phenylalanine or tryptophan. The D gene is left open where the match is weak. Rows may omit the clone size; those that give it use once, few, many or a size class.

J gene	D gene	V gene	clone size	CDR3 protein	CDR3 DNA
TRBJ2-1	.	TRBV4-3	.	CASSQEYSYNEQFF	TGCGCCAGCAGCCAAGAATACAGTTACAATGAGCAGTTCTTC
TRBJ1-1	.	TRBV5-6	.	CASSLSLSEAFF	TGTGCCAGCAGCTTGTCTCTCTCTGAAGCTTTCTTT
TRBJ1-1	.	TRBV7-9	few	CASSPYTEAFF	TGTGCCAGCAGCCCGTACACTGAAGCTTTCTTT
TRBJ1-2	.	TRBV7-3	few	CASSLRPAGKTF	TGTGCCAGCAGCTTAAGACCAGCAGGGAAAACCTTC
TRBJ1-4	.	TRBV7-2	few	CASSLTHGRSGEKLFF	TGTGCCAGCAGCTTAACTCACGGCAGGTCTGGTGAAAAACTGTTTTTT
TRBJ1-1	.	TRBV11-2	few	CASSPDSNEAFF	TGTGCCAGCAGCCCAGACAGTAATGAAGCTTTCTTT
TRBJ2-7	.	TRBV7-2	few	CASSLVGANYISSYEQYF	TGTGCCAGCAGCTTAGTGGGGGCGAACTACATCAGCTCCTACGAGCAGTACTTC
TRBJ2-7	.	TRBV7-9	.	CASSSPFRSSSYEQYF	TGTGCCAGCAGCTCCCCTTTTAGAAGTAGCTCCTACGAGCAGTACTTC
TRBJ1-1	TRBD1	TRBV23-1	.	CASSQFGREGGGTEAFF	TGCGCCAGCAGTCAATTCGGCAGAGAAGGGGGCGGAACTGAAGCTTTCTTT
TRBJ2-5	.	TRBV19	.	CASARGGGMETQYF	TGTGCCAGTGCTCGCGGTGGAGGGATGGAGACCCAGTACTTC
TRBJ2-7	.	TRBV5-6	.	CASSSTDEQYF	TGTGCCAGCAGCTCGACAGACGAGCAGTACTTC
TRBJ1-2	TRBD1	TRBV2	few	CASMDRTYTF	TGTGCCAGCATGGACAGGACCTACACCTTC
TRBJ2-7	TRBD1	TRBV16	.	CASSQTGTYEQYF	TGTGCCAGCAGCCAGACAGGGACCTACGAGCAGTACTTC
TRBJ2-7	.	TRBV6-5	few	CASSSPWGTSYEQYF	TGTGCCAGCAGTTCCCCCTGGGGGACAAGCTACGAGCAGTACTTC
TRBJ1-2	TRBD1	TRBV7-2	few	CASSKQGAVGYTF	TGTGCCAGCAGCAAACAGGGGGCGGTTGGCTACACCTTC
TRBJ2-1	TRBD2	TRBV18	.	CASSPLAGVGNEQFF	TGTGCCAGCTCACCCTTAGCGGGGGTGGGGAATGAGCAGTTCTTC
TRBJ2-1	.	TRBV19	few	CASSARTGTSAEQFF	TGTGCCAGTAGTGCCCGAACCGGAACTAGTGCGGAGCAGTTCTTC
TRBJ1-6	.	TRBV7-2	few	CASSSGLSYNSPLHF	TGTGCCAGCAGCTCGGGGTTGTCCTATAATTCACCCCTCCACTTT
TRBJ2-3	TRBD2	TRBV12-5	.	CASGSLAGVFTDTQYF	TGTGCTAGTGGTTCACTAGCGGGGGTTTTCACAGATACGCAGTATTTT
TRBJ2-3	.	TRBV7-3	.	CASSPQSGTDTQYF	TGTGCCAGCAGCCCCCAAAGCGGCACAGATACGCAGTATTTT
TRBJ2-5	.	TRBV29-1	few	CSVDPGASPATQYF	TGCAGCGTTGATCCTGGGGCCTCCCCAGCGACCCAGTACTTC
TRBJ1-4	.	TRBV4-3	few	CASSPGSLNEKLFF	TGCGCCAGCAGCCCAGGATCCTTAAATGAAAAACTGTTTTTT
TRBJ2-1	TRBD1	TRBV5-1	few	CASSSSTGRYNEQFF	TGCGCCAGCAGCTCTTCGACAGGGCGATACAATGAGCAGTTCTTC
TRBJ2-7	TRBD1	TRBV25-1	few	CASERQGSYEQYF	TGTGCCAGTGAGAGACAGGGTTCCTACGAGCAGTACTTC
TRBJ2-3	TRBD1	TRBV5-4	few	CASSNRQGAGTDTQYF	TGTGCCAGCAGCAACAGACAGGGGGCTGGCACAGATACGCAGTATTTT
TRBJ2-3	.	TRBV4-1	.	CASSQRLPRTSTDTQYF	TGCGCCAGCAGCCAAAGACTACCACGAACTAGCACAGATACGCAGTATTTT
TRBJ2-7	TRBD1	TRBV7-2	few	CASSSPGTGWGEQYF	TGTGCCAGCAGCTCTCCCGGGACAGGGTGGGGCGAGCAGTACTTC
TRBJ2-1	.	TRBV7-2	.	CASSLGPGTGYNEQFF	TGTGCCAGCAGCTTAGGCCCCGGGACTGGCTACAATGAGCAGTTCTTC
TRBJ2-5	.	TRBV6-1	.	CASGGDGWGLAQYF	TGTGCCAGCGGAGGGGACGGCTGGGGCCTGGCCCAGTACTTC
TRBJ2-6	.	TRBV19	.	CASRGLAGANVLTF	TGTGCCAGTAGGGGACTGGCTGGGGCCAACGTCCTGACTTTC
TRBJ1-6	.	TRBV16	few	CASSQNRQRPSPLHF	TGTGCCAGCAGCCAAAACCGACAGCGCCCCTCACCCCTCCACTTT
TRBJ1-6	.	TRBV7-3	.	CASSSSRGNSPLHF	TGTGCCAGCAGCTCCAGTCGGGGGAATTCACCCCTCCACTTT
TRBJ1-2	.	TRBV2	few	CASSVQYGYTF	TGTGCCAGCAGTGTACAGTATGGCTACACCTTC
TRBJ2-3	TRBD1	TRBV7-9	few	CASTSGQGVDTQYF	TGTGCCAGCACCTCCGGACAGGGCGTAGATACGCAGTATTTT
TRBJ2-7	TRBD1	TRBV27	few	CASRRQGNEQYF	TGTGCCAGCAGGCGACAGGGGAACGAGCAGTACTTC
TRBJ2-7	.	TRBV6-6	.	CASSRDSNEQYF	TGTGCCAGCAGCCGGGACTCTAACGAGCAGTACTTC
TRBJ1-4	.	TRBV2	.	CASSEENEKLFF	TGTGCCAGCAGTGAGGAGAATGAAAAACTGTTTTTT